This is a list of T cell receptor beta chains from one sample in a study of early T cells in non-severe SARS-CoV-2 infection. MiXCR, run by TCRdb on the 5' RACE reads, gives a single entry per CDR3 protein. The sample has roughly 63,000 distinct CDR3 sequences, more than 10% seen once. The source material was whole blood, sampled at baseline. These receptors were taken from an adult who was a healthcare worker with PCR-confirmed SARS-CoV-2 infection or an uninfected control (not recorded which). The donor label of this sample is uncertain. The CDR3 runs from the conserved cysteine through the conserved F or W. Each record gives: V gene, D gene, clone size, J gene, CDR3 protein, CDR3 DNA. D genes are given only for firm matches. Clone size is stated in some rows and not others, as once, few, many or a class when expanded.

TRBV10-2,NA,many,TRBJ1-2,CASSEPGTGGYGYTF,TGCGCCAGCAGTGAGCCTGGGACCGGAGGCTATGGCTACACCTTC
TRBV9,TRBD1,NA,TRBJ2-5,CASSAQGEETQYF,TGTGCCAGCAGCGCACAGGGGGAAGAGACCCAGTACTTC
TRBV11-3,TRBD1,once,TRBJ2-2,CASSFGDRVPGELFF,TGTGCCAGCAGCTTTGGGGACAGGGTTCCCGGGGAGCTGTTTTTT
TRBV5-1,TRBD2,few,TRBJ2-3,CASSTAGATDTQYF,TGCGCCAGCAGCACAGCGGGGGCCACAGATACGCAGTATTTT
TRBV12-3/TRBV12-4,NA,many,TRBJ2-1,CASSFSESHEQFF,TGTGCCAGCAGTTTTAGTGAGAGTCATGAGCAGTTCTTC
TRBV3-1,TRBD1,few,TRBJ1-1,CASSPGQGRALGMNTEAFF,TGTGCCAGCAGCCCAGGACAGGGTAGGGCATTGGGAATGAACACTGAAGCTTTCTTT
TRBV10-1,NA,NA,TRBJ2-6,CANTDQISGANVLTF,TGCGCCAACACTGACCAAATCTCTGGGGCCAACGTCCTGACTTTC
TRBV5-6,NA,NA,TRBJ1-2,CASSWARPGYTF,TGTGCCAGCAGCTGGGCCAGGCCAGGCTACACCTTC
TRBV5-1,NA,few,TRBJ2-1,CASSPMNNEQFF,TGCGCCAGCAGCCCGATGAACAATGAGCAGTTCTTC
TRBV7-3,NA,many,TRBJ2-5,CASSPTGAVLGSQYF,TGTGCCAGCAGTCCTACTGGGGCGGTCCTGGGGTCCCAGTACTTC
TRBV9,NA,few,TRBJ1-3,CASSVEEGRAIYF,TGTGCCAGCAGCGTAGAGGAAGGGAGGGCCATATATTTT
TRBV12-3/TRBV12-4,NA,few,TRBJ1-1,CASSPLGRTEETEAFF,TGTGCCAGCAGTCCTCTGGGGCGGACGGAGGAAACTGAAGCTTTCTTT
TRBV20-1,NA,few,TRBJ2-2,CSARHRDISGELFF,TGCAGTGCTAGACACCGGGACATCTCCGGGGAGCTGTTTTTT
TRBV3-1,NA,few,TRBJ2-3,CASSQELGTTTVMQYF,TGTGCCAGCAGCCAAGAATTGGGGACCACTACGGTTATGCAGTATTTT
TRBV29-1,NA,NA,TRBJ2-3,CSVVDTDTQYF,TGCAGCGTCGTCGACACAGATACGCAGTATTTT
TRBV7-6,NA,few,TRBJ2-6,CASSFRSGANVLTF,TGTGCCAGCAGCTTTCGCTCTGGGGCCAACGTCCTGACTTTC
TRBV7-2,NA,many,TRBJ1-1,CASSLRTAQAFF,TGTGCCAGCAGTTTAAGGACAGCCCAAGCTTTCTTT
TRBV27,TRBD1,once,TRBJ2-2,CASSFGQGAGTGELFF,TGTGCCAGCAGTTTTGGACAGGGAGCGGGCACCGGGGAGCTGTTTTTT
TRBV27,TRBD1,few,TRBJ2-1,CASHDRGDLYNEQFF,TGTGCCAGTCACGACAGGGGTGATCTCTACAATGAGCAGTTCTTC
TRBV10-1,NA,NA,TRBJ1-5,CASSEGAGEQPQHF,TGCGCCAGCAGTGAAGGCGCAGGGGAACAGCCCCAGCATTTT
TRBV9,TRBD2,few,TRBJ2-1,CASSTRSHLAGFYNEQFF,TGTGCCAGCAGCACCCGAAGCCACCTAGCGGGCTTTTACAATGAGCAGTTCTTC
TRBV7-9,NA,once,TRBJ1-3,CASSRIEDTIYF,TGTGCCAGCAGCCGAATCGAAGACACCATATATTTT